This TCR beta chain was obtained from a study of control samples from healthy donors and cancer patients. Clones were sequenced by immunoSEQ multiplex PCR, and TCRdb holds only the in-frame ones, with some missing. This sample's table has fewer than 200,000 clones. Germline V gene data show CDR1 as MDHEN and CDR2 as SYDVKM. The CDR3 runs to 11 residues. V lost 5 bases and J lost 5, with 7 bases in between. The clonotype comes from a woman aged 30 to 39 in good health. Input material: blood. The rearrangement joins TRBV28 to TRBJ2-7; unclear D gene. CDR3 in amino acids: CASSTLHEQYF. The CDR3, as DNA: TGTGCCAGCAGTACACTCCACGAGCAGTACTTC.